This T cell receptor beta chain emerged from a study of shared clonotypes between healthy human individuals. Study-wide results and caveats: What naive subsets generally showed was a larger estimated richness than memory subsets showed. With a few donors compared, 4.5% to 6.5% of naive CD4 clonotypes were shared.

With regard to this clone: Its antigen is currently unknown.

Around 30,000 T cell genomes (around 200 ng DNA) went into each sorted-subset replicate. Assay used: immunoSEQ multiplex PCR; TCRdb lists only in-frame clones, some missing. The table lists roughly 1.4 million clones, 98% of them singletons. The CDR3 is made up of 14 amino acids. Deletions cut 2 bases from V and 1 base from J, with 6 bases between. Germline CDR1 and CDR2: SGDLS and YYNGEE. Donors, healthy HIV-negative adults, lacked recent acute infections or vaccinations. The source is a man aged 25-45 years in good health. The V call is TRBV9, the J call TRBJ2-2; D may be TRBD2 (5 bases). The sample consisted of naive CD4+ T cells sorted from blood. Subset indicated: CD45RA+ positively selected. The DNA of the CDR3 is TGTGCCAGCAGCGTGGGAGAGAACACCGGGGAGCTGTTTTTT. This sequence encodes CASSVGENTGELFF.